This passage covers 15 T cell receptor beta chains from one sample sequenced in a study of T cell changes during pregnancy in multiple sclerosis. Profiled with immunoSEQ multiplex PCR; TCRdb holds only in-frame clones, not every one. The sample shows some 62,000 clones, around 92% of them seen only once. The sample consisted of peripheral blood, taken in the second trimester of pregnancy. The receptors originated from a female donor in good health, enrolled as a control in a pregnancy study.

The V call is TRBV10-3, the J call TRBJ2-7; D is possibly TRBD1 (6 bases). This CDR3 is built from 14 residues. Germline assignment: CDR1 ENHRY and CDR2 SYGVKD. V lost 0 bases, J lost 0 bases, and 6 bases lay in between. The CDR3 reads CAISESDSSYEQYF. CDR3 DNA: TGTGCCATCAGTGAGTCGGACAGCTCCTACGAGCAGTACTTC.

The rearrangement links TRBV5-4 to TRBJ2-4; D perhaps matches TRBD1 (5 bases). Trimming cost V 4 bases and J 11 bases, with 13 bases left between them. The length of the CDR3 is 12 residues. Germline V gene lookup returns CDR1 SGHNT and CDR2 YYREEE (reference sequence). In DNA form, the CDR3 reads TGTGCCAGCAGCACGGACAAGTTCGTTCAGTACTTC. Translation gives CASSTDKFVQYF.

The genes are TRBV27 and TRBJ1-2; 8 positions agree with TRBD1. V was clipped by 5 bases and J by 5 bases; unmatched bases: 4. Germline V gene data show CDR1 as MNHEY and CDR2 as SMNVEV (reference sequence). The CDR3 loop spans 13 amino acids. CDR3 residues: CASSPWTGYGYTF. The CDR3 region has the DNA TGTGCCAGCAGTCCATGGACAGGGTATGGCTACACCTTC.

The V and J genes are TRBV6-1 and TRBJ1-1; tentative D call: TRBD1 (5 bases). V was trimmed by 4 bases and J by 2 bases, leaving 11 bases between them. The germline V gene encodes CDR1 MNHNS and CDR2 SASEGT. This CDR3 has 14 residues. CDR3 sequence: CASSGGGLNTEAFF. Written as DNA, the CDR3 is TGTGCCAGCAGTGGGGGGGGGTTAAACACTGAAGCTTTCTTT.

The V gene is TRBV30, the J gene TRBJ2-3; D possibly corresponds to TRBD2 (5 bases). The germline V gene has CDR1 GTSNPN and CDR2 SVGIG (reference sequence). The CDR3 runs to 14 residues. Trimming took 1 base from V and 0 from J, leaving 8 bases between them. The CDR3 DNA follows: TGTGCCTGGAGTGACGGGATAAGCACAGATACGCAGTATTTT. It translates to CAWSDGISTDTQYF.

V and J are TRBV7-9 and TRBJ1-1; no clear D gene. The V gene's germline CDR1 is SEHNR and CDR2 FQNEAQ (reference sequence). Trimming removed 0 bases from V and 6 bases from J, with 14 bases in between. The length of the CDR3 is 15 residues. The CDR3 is CASSLAAARRPEAFF. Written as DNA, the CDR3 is TGTGCCAGCAGCTTAGCGGCGGCTCGGAGGCCTGAAGCTTTCTTT.

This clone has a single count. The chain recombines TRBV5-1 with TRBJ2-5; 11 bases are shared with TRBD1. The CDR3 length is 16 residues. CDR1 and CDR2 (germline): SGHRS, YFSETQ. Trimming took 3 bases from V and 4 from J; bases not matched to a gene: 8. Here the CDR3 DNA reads TGCGCCAGCAGCTCCGGACAGGGGGCGCAAGGAGAGACCCAGTACTTC. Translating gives CASSSGQGAQGETQYF.

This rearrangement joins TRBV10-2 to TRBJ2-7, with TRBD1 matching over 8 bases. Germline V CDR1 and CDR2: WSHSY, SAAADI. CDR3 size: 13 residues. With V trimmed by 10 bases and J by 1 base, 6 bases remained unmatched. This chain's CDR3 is CATRTGGSYEQYF. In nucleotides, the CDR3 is TGCGCCACCAGAACAGGGGGTTCCTACGAGCAGTACTTC.

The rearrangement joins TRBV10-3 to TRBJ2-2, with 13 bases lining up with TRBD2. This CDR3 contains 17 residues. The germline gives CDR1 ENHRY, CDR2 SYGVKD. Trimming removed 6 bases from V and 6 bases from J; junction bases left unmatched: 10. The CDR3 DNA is TGTGCCATCAGCCCGACTAGCGGGGGGTTGCGTCCCGGGGAGCTGTTTTTT. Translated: CAISPTSGGLRPGELFF.

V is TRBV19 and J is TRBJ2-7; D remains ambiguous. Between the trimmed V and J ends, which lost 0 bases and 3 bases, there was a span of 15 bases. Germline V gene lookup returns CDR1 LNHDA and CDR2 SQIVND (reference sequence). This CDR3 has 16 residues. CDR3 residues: CASSIDVFQNLYEQYF. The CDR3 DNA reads TGTGCCAGTAGTATAGATGTCTTCCAGAACCTCTACGAGCAGTACTTC.

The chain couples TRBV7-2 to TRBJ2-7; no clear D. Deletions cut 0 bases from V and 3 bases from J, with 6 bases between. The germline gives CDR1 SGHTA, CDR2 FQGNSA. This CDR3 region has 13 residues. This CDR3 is CASSLAGNYEQYF. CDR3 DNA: TGTGCCAGCAGCTTAGCTGGCAACTACGAGCAGTACTTC.

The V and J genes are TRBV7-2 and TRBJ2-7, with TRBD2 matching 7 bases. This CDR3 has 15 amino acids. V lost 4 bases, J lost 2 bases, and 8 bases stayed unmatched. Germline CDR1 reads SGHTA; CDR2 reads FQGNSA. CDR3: CASSWGTSATYEQYF. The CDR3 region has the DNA TGTGCCAGCAGCTGGGGAACTAGCGCTACCTACGAGCAGTACTTC.

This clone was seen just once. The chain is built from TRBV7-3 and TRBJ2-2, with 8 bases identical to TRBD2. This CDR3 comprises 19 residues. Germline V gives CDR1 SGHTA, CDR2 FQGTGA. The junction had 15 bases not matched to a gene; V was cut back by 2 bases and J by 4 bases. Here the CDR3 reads CASSLQAQGTGRATGELFF. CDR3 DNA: TGTGCCAGCAGCTTACAAGCCCAGGGGACCGGGAGGGCCACCGGGGAGCTGTTTTTT.

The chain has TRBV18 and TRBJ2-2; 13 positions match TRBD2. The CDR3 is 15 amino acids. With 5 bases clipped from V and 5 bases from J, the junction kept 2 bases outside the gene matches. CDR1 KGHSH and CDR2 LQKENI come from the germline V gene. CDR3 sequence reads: CASSGLAGDTGELFF. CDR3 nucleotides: TGTGCCAGCTCAGGACTAGCGGGAGATACCGGGGAGCTGTTTTTT.

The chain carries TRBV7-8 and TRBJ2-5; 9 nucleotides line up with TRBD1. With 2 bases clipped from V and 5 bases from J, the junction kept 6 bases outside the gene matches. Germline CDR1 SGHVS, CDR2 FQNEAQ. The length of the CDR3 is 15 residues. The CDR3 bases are TGTGCCAGCAGCTTACGGGCTGACAGGGGGGAGACCCAGTACTTC. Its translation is CASSLRADRGETQYF.